The clone carrying this T cell receptor (beta chain) occurred once. Some clones are missing from TCRdb's copy, which holds only in-frame ones; the method was immunoSEQ multiplex PCR. The sample holds fewer than 55,000 clones; about 87% are singletons and the top ten take under 2%. The sample comes from a study of OX40 agonist ivuxolimab in advanced cancers. The CDR3 is made up of 15 amino acids. The V gene lost 0 bases and the J gene lost 1 base, with 9 bases spanning the gap. CDR1 is SGHTA, CDR2 FQGNSA, per germline. The receptor was isolated from an adult with an advanced solid tumor such as melanoma, head and neck, liver or kidney cancer. The sequences come from CD4+ or CD8+ T cells sorted from blood, collected in a trial of the OX40 agonist ivuxolimab. The chain carries TRBV7-2 and TRBJ1-1; D gene ambiguous. The CDR3 sequence: CASSLANMRNTEAFF. The DNA for the CDR3 is TGTGCCAGCAGCTTAGCGAACATGCGGAACACTGAAGCTTTCTTT.